This record concerns one T cell receptor (beta chain) sequence. V lost 4 bases and J lost 1, with 11 bases in between. The CDR3 runs to 15 residues. In germline, CDR1 is MGHRA, CDR2 YSYEKL. These data originate in a study of cytomegalovirus exposure and HLA in healthy donors. Each of the donors was a healthy bone marrow donor. Primers: 60 Vbeta forward and 13 Jbeta reverse. Assay: immunoSEQ multiplex PCR; the TCRdb copy retains only in-frame clones and omits some. The profile covers about 180,000 clones, with roughly 75% appearing a single time and 5.7% taken by the ten largest. The source of this sequence is a man between 40 and 49 years old in good health and CMV-seronegative. The V and J genes are TRBV4-1 and TRBJ1-3; D may be TRBD1 (5 bases). Sequencing was done on a sample of PBMCs. CDR3 nucleotide sequence: TGCGCCAGCAGCCCAAGATACAGGTCTGGAAACACCATATATTTT. It is translated as CASSPRYRSGNTIYF.